These 13 T cell receptor beta chains were all obtained from the same sample, sequenced in a study of T cell responses to AZD1222 COVID-19 vaccine. Method: immunoSEQ multiplex PCR; TCRdb's copy keeps in-frame clones and lacks some. The sample includes about 92,000 clones, 88% of them seen just once. The sample consisted of peripheral blood, taken on day 0 of MenACWY control vaccination. Receptors were obtained from an adult in good health.

This clone was detected ten times or more. This chain connects TRBV5-5 to TRBJ1-5; D is unresolved. The ends were cut back, 0 bases at V and 0 bases at J, with 13 bases in the middle. Germline-derived CDR1 and CDR2 are SGHKS and YYEKEE (reference sequence). The CDR3 has 17 residues. In DNA form, the CDR3 reads TGTGCCAGCAGCTTGGGTACCTCTTCGTATAGCAATCAGCCCCAGCATTTT. Translation: CASSLGTSSYSNQPQHF.

This chain links TRBV9 with TRBJ1-1; 12 bases are a match to TRBD1. This CDR3 has 17 residues. CDR1 is SGDLS, CDR2 YYNGEE, per germline. V trimming: 3 bases; J trimming: 6 bases; junction bases outside the gene matches: 12. This chain's CDR3 is CASSETGTGGGKAEAFF. The CDR3 DNA sequence: TGTGCCAGCAGCGAAACCGGGACAGGGGGCGGGAAGGCTGAAGCTTTCTTT. Based on the CDR3 plus reference TRBV9 and TRBJ1-1, the full variable domain is DSGVTQTPKHLITATGQRVTLRCSPRSGDLSVYWYQQSLDQGLQFLIQYYNGEERAKGNILERFSAQQFPDLHSELNLSSLELGDSALYFCASSETGTGGGKAEAFFGQGTRLTVV.

This chain links TRBV12-3 or TRBV12-4 with TRBJ2-1; 13 bases are shared with TRBD2. Trimming removed 6 bases from V and 10 bases from J; junction bases left unmatched: 3. The length of the CDR3 is 13 residues. The CDR3 here is CASRTSGGNEQFF. CDR3 DNA sequence: TGTGCCAGCAGGACTAGCGGGGGGAACGAGCAGTTCTTC.

V is TRBV9 and J is TRBJ1-1, with D possibly being TRBD1 (5 bases). The CDR3 runs to 15 residues. V shed 0 bases and J shed 4 bases, with 13 bases lying between them. Germline V gives CDR1 SGDLS, CDR2 YYNGEE. DNA of the CDR3: TGTGCCAGCAGCGTAGCCCCTTCGAGGGGCACTGAAGCTTTCTTT. Protein: CASSVAPSRGTEAFF. Full variable domain (outside the CDR3, taken from reference TRBV9 and TRBJ1-1): DSGVTQTPKHLITATGQRVTLRCSPRSGDLSVYWYQQSLDQGLQFLIQYYNGEERAKGNILERFSAQQFPDLHSELNLSSLELGDSALYFCASSVAPSRGTEAFFGQGTRLTVV.

The chain combines TRBV7-9 with TRBJ1-2; 8 bases align to TRBD1. The CDR3 runs to 13 residues. Germline V gives CDR1 SEHNR, CDR2 FQNEAQ (reference sequence). After removal of 5 bases from V and 7 bases from J, the junction contained 6 bases not matched to a gene. For the CDR3, the DNA is TGTGCCAGCAGCCCGGACAGGGTGATTGGCTACACCTTC. Translated: CASSPDRVIGYTF.

The rearrangement uses TRBV4-1 and TRBJ1-3; 7 nucleotides match TRBD1. CDR3 length: 15 amino acids. Germline loops: CDR1 MGHRA, CDR2 YSYEKL. The V and J ends lost 4 bases and 0 bases, in that order; junction bases with no gene match: 3. The CDR3 coding sequence is TGCGCCAGCAGCCCAGGGGACAGCTCTGGAAACACCATATATTTT. Protein product: CASSPGDSSGNTIYF.

Points on this clone: The junction shows a germline mismatch at one end, possibly a read error. The gene calls are TRBV6-5 and TRBJ1-5, with D unresolved. Germline-derived CDR1 and CDR2 are MNHEY and SVGAGI. This CDR3 is built from 10 residues. The CDR3 loop is CASRDEITLF. In DNA form, the CDR3 reads TGTGCCAGCAGGGATGAAATAACCTTATTT.

The rearrangement joins TRBV16 to TRBJ1-1, with 9 bases lining up with TRBD1. With 2 bases clipped from V and 4 bases from J, the junction kept 8 bases outside the gene matches. The length of the CDR3 is 16 residues. Germline V gene sequence: CDR1 KGHSY, CDR2 FQNENV. CDR3 nucleotide sequence: TGTGCCAGCAGCCAAGCGACAGGGGGGAGGGGCACTGAAGCTTTCTTT. This translates into CASSQATGGRGTEAFF.

V is TRBV7-9 and J is TRBJ1-5; a possible D gene is TRBD1 (6 bases). Trimming pared 1 base from V and 6 bases from J, leaving 19 bases between. The CDR3 covers 17 residues. Germline V gene data show CDR1 as SEHNR and CDR2 as FQNEAQ (reference sequence). The CDR3 coding sequence is TGTGCCAGCAGCTTAGATTTGGCAGGGGATTTGGGTCAGCCCCAGCATTTT. Protein product: CASSLDLAGDLGQPQHF.

CDR3 in DNA: TGTGCCAGCTCACCAGTAGGGGCAGGGGGCAATGAGCAGTTCTTC. Translated: CASSPVGAGGNEQFF. V is TRBV18 and J is TRBJ2-1; 7 bases line up with TRBD1. This CDR3 spans 15 amino acids. Trimming at V came to 2 bases and at J to 6 bases, leaving 7 bases not matched to a gene. Germline V gives CDR1 KGHSH, CDR2 LQKENI. The full variable domain, rest sourced from reference TRBV18 and TRBJ2-1, is NAGVMQNPRHLVRRRGQEARLRCSPMKGHSHVYWYRQLPEEGLKFMVYLQKENIIDESGMPKERFSAEFPKEGPSILRIQQVVRGDSAAYFCASSPVGAGGNEQFFGPGTRLTVL.

The chain recombines TRBV2 with TRBJ2-3, with TRBD1 matching 10 bases. Germline-derived CDR1 and CDR2 are SNHLY and FYNNEI. With V trimmed by 4 bases and J by 1 base, 2 bases remained unmatched. The length of the CDR3 is 15 residues. The CDR3 loop reads CASSGGTGGTDTQYF. CDR3 DNA sequence: TGTGCCAGCAGTGGGGGGACAGGGGGCACAGATACGCAGTATTTT.

The chain joins TRBV18 to TRBJ2-7, with 7 bases fitting TRBD1. The CDR3 extends over 15 amino acids. V was pared by 4 bases and J by 0 bases, with 6 bases of the junction left unmatched. Germline-derived CDR1 and CDR2 are KGHSH and LQKENI. CDR3 residues: CASSLTGDSSYEQYF. The CDR3 DNA sequence: TGTGCCAGCTCACTTACAGGGGATAGCTCCTACGAGCAGTACTTC.

The V call is TRBV27, the J call TRBJ1-1; 10 bases are a match to TRBD1. This CDR3 region has 15 residues. Looked up from germline, CDR1 is MNHEY and CDR2 is SMNVEV (reference sequence). Trimming at V came to 4 bases and at J to 6 bases, leaving 8 bases not matched to a gene. Here the CDR3 DNA reads TGTGCCAGCAGTTCCCCGGGACAGGGGTTATCTGAAGCTTTCTTT. It yields the protein CASSSPGQGLSEAFF.